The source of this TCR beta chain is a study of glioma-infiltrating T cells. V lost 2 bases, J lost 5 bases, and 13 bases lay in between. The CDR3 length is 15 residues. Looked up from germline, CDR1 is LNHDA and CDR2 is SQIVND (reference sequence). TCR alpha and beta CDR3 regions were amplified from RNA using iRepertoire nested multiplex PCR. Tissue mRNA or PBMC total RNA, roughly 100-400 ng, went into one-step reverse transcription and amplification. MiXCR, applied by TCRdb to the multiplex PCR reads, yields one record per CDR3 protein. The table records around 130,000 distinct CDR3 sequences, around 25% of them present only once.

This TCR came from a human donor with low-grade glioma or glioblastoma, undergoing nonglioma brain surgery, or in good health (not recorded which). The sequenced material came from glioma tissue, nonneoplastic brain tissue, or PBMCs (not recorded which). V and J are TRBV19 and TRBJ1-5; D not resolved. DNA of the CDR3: TGTGCCAGTAGTATAACCGGAGACCCCTATCAGCCCCAGCATTTT. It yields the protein CASSITGDPYQPQHF. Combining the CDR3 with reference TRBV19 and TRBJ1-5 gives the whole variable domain DGGITQSPKYLFRKEGQNVTLSCEQNLNHDAMYWYRQDPGQGLRLIYYSQIVNDFQKGDIAEGYSVSREKKESFPLTVTSAQKNPTAFYLCASSITGDPYQPQHFGDGTRLSIL.